This TCR beta chain is drawn from a study of T cell responses to AZD1222 COVID-19 vaccine (dated by TCRdb to about 2021). Study-wide context: A total of about 240 trial participants underwent TCR sequencing, of whom roughly 210 received two doses of AZD1222 and about 25 received two doses of the MenACWY control vaccine. Enrollment into the trials was organized by age into subgroups of 18-55, 56-69 and 70-plus years, and those subgroups contained approximately 160, 26 and 62 TCR-sequenced participants, respectively. The paper's findings and limits, for the study overall: The vaccine-associated CD4 TCRs covered the entire spike protein, and the dominant responses fell in regions 160-218 and 743-854. Because no day 14 peak-response samples were available, the repertoires could be characterized only after the peak T cell response. After two AZD1222 doses, spike-specific TCR breadth and depth were significantly higher than at day 0 and than in MenACWY recipients. Participants were mostly white British, with more females than males. The authors suggested clonal diversity may have been underestimated. Conclusions about previously exposed vaccinees are limited, since just six AZD1222 recipients were seropositive for SARS-CoV-2 at baseline. In the small 56-69-year group, the increase in depth fell short of significance, most likely because of low power. Epitopes outside the regions mutated in the B.1.351 and B.1.1.7 variants were reportedly recognized by nearly half of the unique spike-specific TCRs.

The CDR3 regions of human TCRbeta chains were subjected to immunosequencing. In the authors' own workflow: Repertoire TCRs were matched against a reference library of SARS-CoV-2-specific TCRs generated with the MIRA antigen-specificity platform. Breadth was defined as the fraction of unique TCRs that were SARS-CoV-2-associated, and depth was defined as the fraction of total T cells that were SARS-CoV-2-associated. Using the MIRA data, each spike-specific TCR was assigned both to the spike region to which the TCR was reactive and to a CD4 or CD8 class. Log10-transformed breadth and depth values were compared by one-way ANOVA with Sidak's multiple comparisons tests. Sourced from immuneACCESS, this table was stored by TCRdb with only in-frame sequences that have V and J called. A share of the clones is absent; for the studies checked, an unresolved V gene accounts for under half, and the remainder has no known explanation. V and J calls and clone size are given by that table; D and trimming were obtained from the DNA. In all, the sample holds fewer than 150,000 clones, and 70% to 90% of those were seen once. Of the sample, 4.5% to 7% falls within the top ten clones.

The CDR1 and CDR2 encoded by the germline V gene (reference sequence) are LNHDA and SQIVND. V is cut back by 5 bases and J by 2 bases, with 4 bases in the junction unmatched. The CDR3 measures 14 amino acids from cysteine to phenylalanine. Only CDR3 DNA is held: 42 bases, read in frame from base 1. A note on this clone: Its antigen is unknown. Base qualities were left out, and no much larger clone turns up one base away.

The sample's time point, from its label and the paper: about 28 days (+/-7) after the second vaccine dose. AZD1222 recipients whose second dose came at about 4 weeks and those whose second dose came at about 12 weeks were combined into one group, since spike-specific TCR depth and breadth did not differ between the two schedules. Vaccinee samples came from UK trials COV001 and COV002, including a single-blind randomized controlled phase 2/3 trial of AZD1222 (ChAdOx1 nCoV-19) in healthy adults. Trial participant PBMC samples were collected at day 0 and day 28 after the second dose for TCRbeta chain sequencing.

The chain links TRBV19 with TRBJ2-7; 9 central bases correspond to TRBD1. The specimen was peripheral blood, collected 28 days after the second AZD1222 dose. The TCR was taken from an adult who received the AZD1222 COVID-19 vaccine. In nucleotide form, the sequence is TGTGCCAGTAGTCTGCGACAGGGGGCCTACGAGCAGTACTTC. Its translation is CASSLRQGAYEQYF.